The 5 T cell receptor beta chains in this list originate from one sample, sequenced in a study of OX40 agonist ivuxolimab in advanced cancers. Sequencing used immunoSEQ multiplex PCR; TCRdb keeps in-frame clones, though not all of them. The sample holds more than 75,000 clones, approximately 86% seen once. Sample: CD4+ or CD8+ T cells sorted from blood, taken in a trial of the OX40 agonist ivuxolimab. The receptors stem from an adult with an advanced solid tumor such as melanoma, head and neck, liver or kidney cancer.

The chain joins TRBV4-1 to TRBJ2-1; 8 bases match TRBD2. CDR1 MGHRA and CDR2 YSYEKL come from the germline V gene. The CDR3 has 16 amino acids. Trimming cost V 8 bases and J 4 bases; bases outside gene matches: 13. The CDR3 region has the DNA TGCGCCAGCCGCTCACCAGGGACTAGTACGTACAATGAGCAGTTCTTC. Protein product: CASRSPGTSTYNEQFF.

J is TRBJ2-4 and V is TRBV11-1; TRBD2 might be the D (5 bases). Deletions cut 5 bases from V and 0 bases from J, with 14 bases between. CDR3 length: 16 amino acids. Germline CDR1 is SGHAT and CDR2 is FQDESV (reference sequence). CDR3 amino acids: CASSPPEALAKNIQYF. The CDR3, as DNA: TGTGCCAGCAGCCCCCCGGAGGCGTTAGCCAAAAACATTCAGTACTTC. Based on the CDR3 plus reference TRBV11-1 and TRBJ2-4, the full variable domain is EAEVAQSPRYKITEKSQAVAFWCDPISGHATLYWYRQILGQGPELLVQFQDESVVDDSQLPKDRFSAERLKGVDSTLKIQPAELGDSAMYLCASSPPEALAKNIQYFGAGTRLSVL.

This clone was counted a single time. This chain connects TRBV6-1 to TRBJ1-1; 8 bases are shared with TRBD1. Germline V gives CDR1 MNHNS, CDR2 SASEGT. The V segment lost 2 bases and the J segment 3 bases; nucleotides outside the gene matches: 5. The CDR3 totals 15 residues. CDR3: CASSESSGGHTEAFF. In DNA form, the CDR3 reads TGTGCCAGCAGTGAAAGTTCAGGGGGCCACACTGAAGCTTTCTTT.

In DNA form, the CDR3 reads TGCGCCAGCAGTGAGCCCGCCATGAGCTACAATGAGCAGTTCTTC. Translation: CASSEPAMSYNEQFF. The chain joins TRBV10-2 to TRBJ2-1; D gene unclear. Trimming took 2 bases from V and 3 from J, leaving 11 bases between them. Germline V lookup: CDR1 WSHSY, CDR2 SAAADI. CDR3 length: 15 residues.

The chain employs TRBV10-3 and TRBJ2-2; 9 bases match TRBD1. Germline CDR1 and CDR2: ENHRY and SYGVKD. This CDR3 region has 16 residues. Unmatched junction bases numbered 4, after V lost 0 bases and J lost 5 bases. CDR3 sequence: CAISESRTGETGELFF. CDR3 DNA: TGTGCCATCAGTGAGTCTCGGACAGGGGAAACCGGGGAGCTGTTTTTT.